The next 10 T cell receptor beta chains were all read from a single sample in a study of T-cell memory formation after mild COVID-19. Via MiXCR, TCRdb re-called the 5' RACE reads, giving one row per CDR3 protein. This repertoire shows hundreds of thousands of distinct CDR3 sequences, 15% to 19% found once; its top ten account for 2.1%. The sample was PBMCs or a T cell subset sorted from them (not recorded which). All receptors come from an adult woman who had mild COVID-19 (a few samples of this study predate the infection). Cell type and time point are not known.

This clonotype has just a few counts. The V and J genes are TRBV10-3 and TRBJ1-1; TRBD1 aligns across 8 bases. From germline, CDR1 is ENHRY and CDR2 SYGVKD. The J segment lost 0 bases and the V segment lost 7 bases, leaving 1 base of the junction unmatched. The CDR3 sequence is 13 residues long. The CDR3 sequence: CAITRGLNTEAFF. Here the CDR3 DNA reads TGTGCCATCACCAGGGGGCTGAACACTGAAGCTTTCTTT.

The chain links TRBV2 to TRBJ2-7; TRBD1 aligns across 7 bases. The V gene end was trimmed by 6 bases and the J gene end by 5 bases; junction bases not matched to a gene: 7. This CDR3 is built from 13 residues. Germline values: CDR1 SNHLY, CDR2 FYNNEI. The CDR3 DNA reads as TGTGCCAGCAGCCGAGACAGGGAAGACGAGCAGTACTTC. Protein: CASSRDREDEQYF. Variable domain in full (rest from reference TRBV2 and TRBJ2-7): EPEVTQTPSHQVTQMGQEVILRCVPISNHLYFYWYRQILGQKVEFLVSFYNNEISEKSEIFDDQFSVERPDGSNFTLKIRSTKLEDSAMYFCASSRDREDEQYFGPGTRLTVT.

This clonotype has more than one count but fewer than ten. This sequence joins TRBV19 and TRBJ2-1, with 8 bases that match TRBD1. J was trimmed by 3 bases and V by 1 base; bases with no gene match: 2. From germline, CDR1 is LNHDA and CDR2 SQIVND (reference sequence). The CDR3 spans 15 residues. CDR3 sequence (DNA): TGTGCCAGTAGTATAGGGGACAGGAGCTACAATGAGCAGTTCTTC. Translating gives CASSIGDRSYNEQFF. The whole variable domain, filled in from reference TRBV19 and TRBJ2-1, reads DGGITQSPKYLFRKEGQNVTLSCEQNLNHDAMYWYRQDPGQGLRLIYYSQIVNDFQKGDIAEGYSVSREKKESFPLTVTSAQKNPTAFYLCASSIGDRSYNEQFFGPGTRLTVL.

This clonotype was counted ten times or more. The V gene is TRBV29-1, the J gene TRBJ2-3; D call uncertain. CDR1 is SQVTM and CDR2 is ANQGSEA in the germline V gene. The CDR3 sequence is 13 residues long. V was cut by 3 bases and J by 0 bases, with 7 bases left in between. This CDR3 reads CSVERLSTDTQYF. In DNA form, the CDR3 reads TGCAGCGTTGAGCGACTTAGCACAGATACGCAGTATTTT.

In this sample, this clonotype turned up a few times. The chain couples TRBV10-3 to TRBJ2-7; the D is unclear. In germline, CDR1 is ENHRY, CDR2 SYGVKD. This CDR3 is built from 12 residues. V was clipped by 0 bases and J by 4 bases, with 4 bases between them. DNA for the CDR3: TGTGCCATCAGTGAGTCCTTGTACGAGCAGTACTTC. Its protein product is CAISESLYEQYF.

The gene calls are TRBV27 and TRBJ2-7; 7 positions match TRBD1. Germline trimming cut 5 bases from V and 2 bases from J; bases unmatched to any gene: 9. This CDR3 comprises 15 residues. Germline values: CDR1 MNHEY, CDR2 SMNVEV (reference sequence). CDR3 region: CASSNPGTATYEQYF. CDR3 sequence (DNA): TGTGCCAGCAGTAACCCCGGGACAGCCACCTACGAGCAGTACTTC.

The chain links TRBV29-1 to TRBJ2-5, with D perhaps TRBD2 (6 bases). With 6 bases removed from V and 4 bases from J, the gap between germline ends came to 15 bases. CDR1 is SQVTM, CDR2 ANQGSEA, per germline. This CDR3 spans 13 amino acids. The DNA of the CDR3 is TGCAGCGTGGGGGGACTTTCCGGAGAGACCCAGTACTTC. Translating it yields CSVGGLSGETQYF.

The CDR3 reads CASSLRRLRRDNEQFF. Written as DNA, the CDR3 is TGTGCCAGCAGCTTACGTCGCCTTAGGAGGGACAATGAGCAGTTCTTC. The rearrangement links TRBV11-1 to TRBJ2-1, with D maybe TRBD2 (6 bases). Germline CDR1 reads SGHAT; CDR2 reads FQDESV (reference sequence). The CDR3 contains 16 residues. V was shortened by 2 bases and J by 5 bases, with 16 bases between the two germline ends.

This chain joins TRBV30 and TRBJ2-7, with 8 bases that match TRBD1. Losses at the gene ends were 0 bases for V and 2 bases for J; bases not matched to a gene: 3. Germline CDR1 is GTSNPN and CDR2 is SVGIG (reference sequence). The CDR3 runs 14 residues. The CDR3 coding sequence is TGTGCCTGGAGTGTAGTGACAGGGGCCTACGAGCAGTACTTC. This translates into CAWSVVTGAYEQYF. The complete variable domain, with remaining parts taken from reference TRBV30 and TRBJ2-7, reads SQTIHQWPATLVQPVGSPLSLECTVEGTSNPNLYWYRQAAGRGLQLLFYSVGIGQISSEVPQNLSASRPQDRQFILSSKKLLLSDSGFYLCAWSVVTGAYEQYFGPGTRLTVT.

This chain links TRBV4-1 with TRBJ2-3; 12 nucleotides match TRBD2. V shed 3 bases, J shed 0 bases, and the junction held 10 bases outside the gene matches. Per the germline V gene, CDR1 is MGHRA and CDR2 is YSYEKL. This CDR3 contains 19 residues. This CDR3 is CASSQILAGGPLSTDTQYF. CDR3 sequence (DNA): TGCGCCAGCAGCCAGATCCTAGCGGGGGGGCCCCTTAGCACAGATACGCAGTATTTT.